Listed below are T cell receptor beta chains from one sample, sequenced in a study of sequential checkpoint blockade in melanoma. The repertoire was sequenced with immunoSEQ multiplex PCR; TCRdb's copy has only in-frame clones and lacks some. The repertoire has about 6,100 clones, under 25% of them found once; the top ten carry 16%. Sequenced here: tumor tissue (inferred from file names), sampled from a patient given nivolumab and ipilimumab in sequence. These TCRs come from a human donor with melanoma. CDR3s include the opening cysteine and the closing phenylalanine or tryptophan. The D gene is left open where the match is weak. Clone size, where shown, is once, few, many, or a class for clones that have expanded.

d_call: NA
v_call: TRBV28
clone_size: few
j_call: TRBJ1-2
cdr3_aa: CASSLGHHGYTF
cdr3_nt: TGTGCCAGCAGTTTGGGGCATCACGGCTACACCTTC

d_call: TRBD1
v_call: TRBV12-5
clone_size: large
j_call: TRBJ2-5
cdr3_aa: CASTQGASRRRETQYF
cdr3_nt: TGTGCCAGCACCCAGGGGGCCAGTCGGCGGCGGGAGACCCAGTACTTC

d_call: NA
v_call: TRBV6-8
clone_size: few
j_call: TRBJ2-2
cdr3_aa: CASSYGWETGELFF
cdr3_nt: TGTGCCAGCAGTTACGGTTGGGAGACCGGGGAGCTGTTTTTT

d_call: NA
v_call: TRBV19
clone_size: NA
j_call: TRBJ1-2
cdr3_aa: CASSIGQQNYGYTF
cdr3_nt: TGTGCCAGTAGTATTGGGCAGCAAAACTATGGCTACACCTTC

d_call: NA
v_call: TRBV11-3
clone_size: medium-sized
j_call: TRBJ1-1
cdr3_aa: CASSKRTPGRMNTEAFF
cdr3_nt: TGTGCCAGCAGCAAGAGGACCCCCGGACGCATGAACACTGAAGCTTTCTTT

d_call: TRBD2
v_call: TRBV11-3
clone_size: many
j_call: TRBJ2-5
cdr3_aa: CASRDRTSGRGTQYF
cdr3_nt: TGTGCCAGCAGGGATCGGACTAGCGGGCGGGGGACCCAGTACTTC

d_call: NA
v_call: TRBV6-1
clone_size: NA
j_call: TRBJ1-2
cdr3_aa: CASSEAARANYGYTF
cdr3_nt: TGTGCCAGCAGTGAAGCGGCCAGAGCTAACTATGGCTACACCTTC

d_call: TRBD1
v_call: TRBV4-1
clone_size: few
j_call: TRBJ1-4
cdr3_aa: CASSQTGQENEKLFF
cdr3_nt: TGCGCCAGCAGCCAGACGGGACAGGAAAATGAAAAACTGTTTTTT

d_call: NA
v_call: TRBV15
clone_size: NA
j_call: TRBJ2-7
cdr3_aa: CATSRDLGTYEQYF
cdr3_nt: TGTGCCACCAGCAGAGATCTTGGCACCTACGAGCAGTACTTC

d_call: NA
v_call: TRBV6-8
clone_size: medium-sized
j_call: TRBJ1-3
cdr3_aa: CASSLGSGNTIYF
cdr3_nt: TGTGCCAGCAGTTTGGGCTCTGGAAACACCATATATTTT

d_call: NA
v_call: TRBV14
clone_size: NA
j_call: TRBJ1-1
cdr3_aa: CASSPSGTPGAFF
cdr3_nt: TGTGCCAGCAGCCCATCCGGGACGCCAGGAGCTTTTTTT

d_call: NA
v_call: TRBV19
clone_size: NA
j_call: TRBJ2-2
cdr3_aa: CASSIDLASRPELFF
cdr3_nt: TGTGCCAGTAGTATAGATCTTGCGAGCAGGCCGGAGCTGTTTTTT

d_call: NA
v_call: TRBV18
clone_size: NA
j_call: TRBJ1-2
cdr3_aa: CASSPGGLSGYTF
cdr3_nt: TGTGCCAGCTCACCGGGGGGGCTGAGTGGCTACACCTTC

d_call: NA
v_call: TRBV7-6
clone_size: few
j_call: TRBJ1-5
cdr3_aa: CASRNRERDSLNQPQHF
cdr3_nt: TGTGCCAGCAGGAACCGGGAAAGAGACAGCCTCAATCAGCCCCAGCATTTT

d_call: NA
v_call: TRBV6-8
clone_size: medium-sized
j_call: TRBJ2-7
cdr3_aa: CASSPLGNEQYF
cdr3_nt: TGTGCCAGCAGCCCTCTCGGCAACGAGCAGTACTTC